A single sample is the source of the 31 T cell receptor beta chains below, sequenced in a study of beta chain features in type 1 diabetes. Of the isolated RNA, all was reverse transcribed, and so the sequenced material was expressed TCRB transcripts. Sequenced by immunoSEQ multiplex PCR; TCRdb stores in-frame clones only, minus some. The sample includes 130,000 or so clones, approximately 10% of them seen just once. The sequenced sample consisted of central memory CD4+ T cells from blood. The receptors were sampled from a middle-aged woman in good health.

The chain uses TRBV7-1 and TRBJ2-1; 9 positions agree with TRBD2. TRBV7-1 is marked as an open reading frame, function uncertain. The CDR3 has 15 amino acids. With V trimmed by 3 bases and J by 5 bases, 5 bases remained unmatched. CDR3 residues: CASSSSGGHNNEQFF. CDR3 DNA: TGTGCCAGCAGCTCTAGCGGGGGTCATAACAATGAGCAGTTCTTC.

This clone was recorded a few times. V usage is TRBV5-4 and J usage is TRBJ2-5; 8 bases agree with TRBD2. J gave up 1 base and V 0 bases, and 8 bases lay outside the gene matches. The germline V gene has CDR1 SGHNT and CDR2 YYREEE (reference sequence). The CDR3 has 17 amino acids. DNA of the CDR3: TGTGCCAGCAGCTTGGGGGGCGTCGCGGGGGGCCAAGAGACCCAGTACTTC. Translated: CASSLGGVAGGQETQYF.

The chain combines TRBV5-1 with TRBJ2-7, with D maybe TRBD2 (7 bases). CDR3 size: 13 residues. Germline values: CDR1 SGHRS, CDR2 YFSETQ. Trimming stripped 2 bases from V and 7 bases from J, with 13 bases between. The DNA for the CDR3 is TGCGCCAGCAGCTTCGGCGGGGGCGAGGAGCAGTACTTC. Its protein is CASSFGGGEEQYF.

This clone turned up a few times. The CDR3 reads CASSPPTGTLNTEAFF. The CDR3 DNA sequence: TGTGCCAGCAGCCCCCCTACAGGGACCCTGAACACTGAAGCTTTCTTT. The chain couples TRBV7-2 to TRBJ1-1; perhaps TRBD1 as D (6 bases). Germline CDR1 and CDR2: SGHTA and FQGNSA. The CDR3 is 16 amino acids. V was trimmed by 5 bases and J by 0 bases, leaving 16 bases between them.

V gene TRBV5-1 combines with J gene TRBJ2-7; D may be TRBD1 (5 bases). The CDR3 runs 15 residues. The V end was cut by 0 bases, the J end by 0 bases, with 10 bases between. Germline CDR1 and CDR2: SGHRS and YFSETQ. The CDR3 sequence: CASSLGQGISYEQYF. The DNA of the CDR3 is TGCGCCAGCAGCTTGGGCCAGGGTATCTCCTACGAGCAGTACTTC.

The chain recombines TRBV5-1 with TRBJ2-6, with D possibly matching TRBD1 (5 bases). This CDR3 has 16 amino acids. V gave up 5 bases and J gave up 2 bases, with 14 bases separating them. Germline CDR1 is SGHRS and CDR2 is YFSETQ. DNA of the CDR3: TGCGCCAGCAGACTCTTAATACAGGCTGGGGCCAACGTCCTGACTTTC. Its protein product is CASRLLIQAGANVLTF. Together with reference TRBV5-1 and TRBJ2-6, the CDR3 gives the full variable domain: KAGVTQTPRYLIKTRGQQVTLSCSPISGHRSVSWYQQTPGQGLQFLFEYFSETQRNKGNFPGRFSGRQFSNSRSEMNVSTLELGDSALYLCASRLLIQAGANVLTFGAGSRLTVL.

V and J are TRBV5-6 and TRBJ1-1, with unresolved D. The V gene lost 4 bases and the J gene lost 1 base, with 5 bases spanning the gap. Germline V gene lookup returns CDR1 SGHDT and CDR2 YYEEEE. The CDR3 totals 12 residues. The CDR3 sequence is CASSLWNTEAFF. The CDR3 DNA is TGTGCCAGCAGCCTCTGGAACACTGAAGCTTTCTTT.

The table lists this clone with a few counts. The gene calls are TRBV29-1 and TRBJ2-3, with a possible D match to TRBD2 (7 bases). The CDR3 is 13 amino acids. Trimming left V 5 bases short and J 3 bases short, with 12 bases between. Per germline, CDR1 SQVTM and CDR2 ANQGSEA. CDR3 protein: CSVHREGTDTQYF. CDR3 in DNA: TGCAGCGTTCACAGGGAGGGGACAGATACGCAGTATTTT.

This clone has only a few counts. The genes are TRBV5-1 and TRBJ1-2, with 8 bases fitting TRBD1. The CDR3 is 14 residues long. Germline V gene data show CDR1 as SGHRS and CDR2 as YFSETQ. Unmatched junction bases numbered 10, after V lost 4 bases and J lost 8 bases. This CDR3 reads CASSIGQGKDGYTF. The CDR3 nucleotides are TGCGCCAGCAGCATAGGACAGGGAAAAGACGGCTACACCTTC.

The chain has TRBV2 and TRBJ1-5, with 8 positions matching TRBD1. The CDR3 runs 15 residues. The germline V gene encodes CDR1 SNHLY and CDR2 FYNNEI. V was pared by 4 bases and J by 2 bases, with 4 bases of the junction left unmatched. This CDR3 is CASSGLGQGNQPQHF. The CDR3 nucleotides read TGTGCCAGCAGTGGACTGGGACAGGGCAATCAGCCCCAGCATTTT.

This clone has only a few counts. The chain recombines TRBV18 with TRBJ2-7; TRBD1 matches at 8 bases. The CDR3 contains 15 residues. V lost 6 bases and J lost 1; bases outside the gene matches: 8. The germline V gene encodes CDR1 KGHSH and CDR2 LQKENI. CDR3 coding DNA: TGTGCCAGCTCCCCCGACAGGGGTTTTTCCTACGAGCAGTACTTC. Protein sequence: CASSPDRGFSYEQYF.

This clone has more than one count but fewer than ten. The chain has TRBV11-1 and TRBJ2-5, with D hard to call. The CDR3 totals 13 residues. The V gene lost 0 bases and the J gene lost 1 base, with 3 bases spanning the gap. CDR1 and CDR2 (germline): SGHAT, FQDESV (reference sequence). In DNA, the CDR3 is TGTGCCAGCAGCTTAGCTATCCAAGAGACCCAGTACTTC. Translated, it gives CASSLAIQETQYF. The full variable domain, in which reference TRBV11-1 and TRBJ2-5 provide the parts outside the CDR3, is EAEVAQSPRYKITEKSQAVAFWCDPISGHATLYWYRQILGQGPELLVQFQDESVVDDSQLPKDRFSAERLKGVDSTLKIQPAELGDSAMYLCASSLAIQETQYFGPGTRLLVL.

The chain joins TRBV7-2 to TRBJ2-1, with D perhaps TRBD1 (6 bases). Germline V gene lookup returns CDR1 SGHTA and CDR2 FQGNSA. CDR3 length: 13 residues. V was shortened by 5 bases and J by 7 bases, with 12 bases between the two germline ends. The CDR3: CASSTGSGNEQFF. In DNA, the CDR3 is TGTGCCAGCAGCACAGGGTCCGGAAATGAGCAGTTCTTC.

The chain joins TRBV5-1 to TRBJ2-5; D perhaps matches TRBD1 (6 bases). V lost 4 bases and J 3 bases, leaving 16 bases between the germline ends. CDR3 size: 15 residues. The germline CDR1 and CDR2 sequences are SGHRS and YFSETQ. The CDR3 reads CASSKTGLPEETQYF. DNA of the CDR3: TGCGCCAGCAGCAAAACAGGGTTGCCTGAAGAGACCCAGTACTTC.

The chain employs TRBV7-2 and TRBJ2-7; D ambiguous. CDR3 length equals 12 residues. From germline, CDR1 is SGHTA and CDR2 FQGNSA. Trimming removed 4 bases from V and 3 bases from J, with 7 bases in between. CDR3 nucleotide sequence: TGTGCCAGCAGCTCCTCCCGCTACGAGCAGTACTTC. Protein sequence: CASSSSRYEQYF.

This clone appeared a few times. The junction shows a germline mismatch at one end, possibly a read error. This chain joins TRBV7-6 and TRBJ2-5; the match to TRBD2 covers 10 bases. Germline V CDR1 and CDR2: SGHVS, FNYEAQ. This CDR3 comprises 16 residues. The CDR3 protein is CASSLSSSGGSETQYF. In DNA form, the CDR3 reads TGTGCTAGCAGCTTATCGTCTAGCGGGGGATCGGAGACCCAGTACTTC. Combining the CDR3 with reference TRBV7-6 and TRBJ2-5 gives the whole variable domain GAGVSQSPRYKVTKRGQDVALRCDPISGHVSLYWYRQALGQGPEFLTYFNYEAQQDKSGLPNDRFSAERPEGSISTLTIQRTEQRDSAMYRCASSLSSSGGSETQYFGPGTRLLVL.

This clone was seen only a few times. V and J are TRBV7-9 and TRBJ1-1; D remains unclear. The CDR3 loop spans 13 amino acids. With 2 bases removed from V and 1 base from J, the gap between germline ends came to 5 bases. The V gene's germline CDR1 is SEHNR and CDR2 FQNEAQ (reference sequence). This chain's CDR3 is CASSLSENTEAFF. CDR3 DNA sequence: TGTGCCAGCAGCTTATCAGAGAACACTGAAGCTTTCTTT.

The genes are TRBV5-5 and TRBJ2-6; 7 bases are shared with TRBD2. Losses at the gene ends were 4 bases for V and 0 bases for J; bases not matched to a gene: 10. Germline assignment: CDR1 SGHKS and CDR2 YYEKEE (reference sequence). The CDR3 runs to 18 residues. CDR3 region: CASSPRVGRGSGANVLTF. The DNA of the CDR3 is TGTGCCAGCAGCCCCCGGGTGGGGAGGGGCTCTGGGGCCAACGTCCTGACTTTC.

J is TRBJ1-5 and V is TRBV29-1; D perhaps matches TRBD1 (6 bases). The V and J ends lost 6 bases and 4 bases respectively, with 13 bases between them. The CDR3 extends over 13 amino acids. Germline loops: CDR1 SQVTM, CDR2 ANQGSEA. CDR3 sequence reads: CSVTWGLNQPQHF. The CDR3 DNA is TGCAGCGTCACCTGGGGGCTAAATCAGCCCCAGCATTTT.

This clone was seen a handful of times. V and J are TRBV27 and TRBJ2-1; 11 bases align to TRBD2. The germline V gene encodes CDR1 MNHEY and CDR2 SMNVEV (reference sequence). The CDR3 runs to 16 residues. With V trimmed by 5 bases and J by 3 bases, 6 bases remained unmatched. The CDR3 is CASSLLAGAHYNEQFF. The CDR3 DNA follows: TGTGCCAGCAGTCTACTAGCGGGGGCCCACTACAATGAGCAGTTCTTC.

The V and J genes are TRBV12-5 and TRBJ2-3; no definite D call. CDR1 and CDR2 (germline): LGHNT, FRNRAP. This CDR3 contains 12 residues. V shed 2 bases and J shed 5 bases, with 5 bases lying between them. The CDR3 reads CASGLSVDTQYF. The CDR3 coding sequence is TGTGCTAGTGGTTTGAGCGTAGATACGCAGTATTTT. Combining the CDR3 with reference TRBV12-5 and TRBJ2-3 gives the whole variable domain DARVTQTPRHKVTEMGQEVTMRCQPILGHNTVFWYRQTMMQGLELLAYFRNRAPLDDSGMPKDRFSAEMPDATLATLKIQPSEPRDSAVYFCASGLSVDTQYFGPGTRLTVL.

This clone was found a few times. The chain combines TRBV27 with TRBJ1-1, with D perhaps TRBD1 (5 bases). Germline V gene sequence: CDR1 MNHEY, CDR2 SMNVEV (reference sequence). CDR3 length: 14 residues. The germline V and J ends were trimmed by 3 bases and 6 bases, with 14 bases remaining between them. Written as DNA, the CDR3 is TGTGCCAGCAGTTTTGTCAGGGCTGCGGCTGAAGCTTTCTTT. It yields the protein CASSFVRAAAEAFF.

The chain joins TRBV4-1 to TRBJ1-4, with a tentative D call TRBD1 (5 bases). CDR1 and CDR2 (germline): MGHRA, YSYEKL. CDR3 length: 15 amino acids. Deletions cut 1 base from V and 6 bases from J, with 12 bases between. The CDR3, as DNA: TGCGCCAGCAGCCAAGGGCGGGGGGGTTATGAAAAACTGTTTTTT. Protein sequence: CASSQGRGGYEKLFF.

The chain couples TRBV6-5 to TRBJ2-1; the D is unclear. CDR1 is MNHEY and CDR2 is SVGAGI in the germline V gene. V lost 6 bases, J lost 4 bases, and 10 bases lay in between. The CDR3 extends over 13 amino acids. In nucleotides, the CDR3 is TGTGCCAGCAGCCGTGGGCGTTACAATGAGCAGTTCTTC. Translated, it gives CASSRGRYNEQFF.

This sequence joins TRBV19 and TRBJ2-7, with 10 bases identical to TRBD2. There are 14 residues in the CDR3. The ends lost 7 bases at V and 3 bases at J; junction bases unmatched: 6. Germline CDR1 LNHDA, CDR2 SQIVND (reference sequence). CDR3: CASTWTSGDYEQYF. The CDR3 DNA reads TGTGCCAGTACCTGGACTAGCGGAGACTACGAGCAGTACTTC.

This clone has only a few counts. CDR3 coding DNA: TGCGCCAGCAGCCAAGAGGGGCGGGACCTCAAAGAGACCCAGTACTTC. This codes for CASSQEGRDLKETQYF. J is TRBJ2-5 and V is TRBV4-1; TRBD2 is a possible D gene (6 bases). This CDR3 region has 16 residues. The ends were cut back, 0 bases at V and 3 bases at J, with 14 bases in the middle. Germline CDR1 is MGHRA and CDR2 is YSYEKL.

The rearrangement joins TRBV6-5 to TRBJ2-1; TRBD1 agrees at 8 bases. The CDR3 length is 15 residues. Trimming removed 6 bases from V and 9 bases from J; junction bases left unmatched: 13. From germline, CDR1 is MNHEY and CDR2 SVGAGI. CDR3 region: CASREDRDLGGEQFF. The CDR3 bases are TGTGCCAGCAGGGAGGACAGGGACTTAGGGGGTGAGCAGTTCTTC.

This sequence joins TRBV5-8 and TRBJ1-4, with unresolved D. There are 14 residues in the CDR3. V was clipped by 2 bases and J by 7 bases, with 12 bases between them. CDR1 and CDR2 from the germline V gene are SGHTS and YDEGEE. CDR3 bases: TGTGCCAGCAGCTTTTCGGCGGCCCCTGAAAAACTGTTTTTT. It encodes CASSFSAAPEKLFF. Full variable domain (missing parts from reference TRBV5-8 and TRBJ1-4): EAGVTQSPTHLIKTRGQQATLRCSPISGHTSVYWYQQALGLGLQFLLWYDEGEERNRGNFPPRFSGRQFPNYSSELNVNALELEDSALYLCASSFSAAPEKLFFGSGTQLSVL.

This clone showed up many times. The rearrangement links TRBV7-2 to TRBJ2-3, with D unresolved. Germline V gene lookup returns CDR1 SGHTA and CDR2 FQGNSA. The V end was cut by 4 bases, the J end by 3 bases, with 2 bases between. The CDR3 has 11 residues. The chain's CDR3 is CASSSTDTQYF. In nucleotides, the CDR3 is TGTGCCAGCAGCTCGACAGATACGCAGTATTTT.

This clone was picked up a small number of times. The V and J genes are TRBV6-1 and TRBJ2-5, with a tentative D call TRBD2 (6 bases). Trimming shortened V by 2 bases and J by 5 bases, and 15 bases separated the two germline ends. This CDR3 contains 15 residues. Germline CDR1 and CDR2: MNHNS and SASEGT. The CDR3 sequence: CASSERPSEVETQYF. The CDR3 DNA follows: TGTGCCAGCAGTGAAAGGCCTAGCGAGGTGGAGACCCAGTACTTC.

For the CDR3, the DNA is TGTGCCAGTAGTATAACAGGGGTCCAAGAGACCCAGTACTTC. Amino acid sequence: CASSITGVQETQYF. The gene calls are TRBV19 and TRBJ2-5, with 7 bases aligning to TRBD1. With V trimmed by 2 bases and J by 1 base, 1 base remained unmatched. The CDR3 loop spans 14 amino acids. Germline CDR1 and CDR2: LNHDA and SQIVND (reference sequence).